This passage covers 18 T cell receptor beta chains from one sample sequenced in a study of blood T cell repertoires in COVID-19. The data were produced by immunoSEQ multiplex PCR, yet TCRdb's version contains in-frame clones alone and is incomplete. This table holds some 230,000 clones, roughly nine tenths found once. Sequencing was carried out using PBMCs or T cells enriched from blood (not recorded which). These receptors came from a woman between 18 and 30 years old in a cohort exposed to, infected with or recovered from COVID-19 (not recorded which).

This rearrangement joins TRBV6-2 or TRBV6-3 to TRBJ2-7, with D possibly being TRBD1 (5 bases). The CDR3 consists of 12 residues. Trimming left V 6 bases short and J 3 bases short, with 9 bases between. CDR1 and CDR2 (germline): MNHEY, SVGEGT. The chain's CDR3 is CASSAGFYEQYF. CDR3 sequence (DNA): TGTGCCAGCAGCGCAGGGTTCTACGAGCAGTACTTC.

This chain uses TRBV28 with TRBJ1-5, with 7 bases matching TRBD1. The CDR3 runs to 17 residues. The V gene's germline CDR1 is MDHEN and CDR2 SYDVKM. The trim removed 3 bases at V and 2 bases at J, leaving 10 bases unmatched. The CDR3 region has the DNA TGTGCCAGCAGTTTCCCGAAGGGGGCGCGAGGCAATCAGCCCCAGCATTTT. This codes for CASSFPKGARGNQPQHF.

The chain combines TRBV2 with TRBJ1-1; D might be TRBD1 (6 bases). V dropped 10 bases and J dropped 1 base, with 22 bases sitting between them. CDR1 is SNHLY and CDR2 is FYNNEI in the germline V gene. This CDR3 is 16 amino acids long. The chain's CDR3 is CATEQGTADQNTEAFF. The DNA of the CDR3 is TGTGCCACCGAACAGGGAACTGCGGACCAGAACACTGAAGCTTTCTTT.

This clone occurred once. The rearrangement joins TRBV3-1 (or the pseudogene TRBV3-2) to TRBJ2-1; 11 bases line up with TRBD2. Germline V CDR1 and CDR2: LGHDT, YNNKEL (reference sequence). The CDR3 contains 15 residues. The V and J ends lost 4 bases and 10 bases, in that order; junction bases with no gene match: 9. CDR3 region: CASSPLAGVSGEQFF. For the CDR3, the DNA is TGTGCCAGCAGCCCACTAGCGGGGGTCTCAGGAGAGCAGTTCTTC.

This CDR3 reads CASGTGADTEAFF. The CDR3 region has the DNA TGTGCCAGCGGCACAGGGGCGGACACTGAAGCTTTCTTT. The genes are TRBV9 and TRBJ1-1, with 7 bases aligning to TRBD1. This CDR3 region has 13 residues. Germline assignment: CDR1 SGDLS and CDR2 YYNGEE. V was pared by 7 bases and J by 3 bases, with 6 bases of the junction left unmatched. The whole variable domain, filled in from reference TRBV9 and TRBJ1-1, reads DSGVTQTPKHLITATGQRVTLRCSPRSGDLSVYWYQQSLDQGLQFLIQYYNGEERAKGNILERFSAQQFPDLHSELNLSSLELGDSALYFCASGTGADTEAFFGQGTRLTVV.

The J gene is TRBJ2-1, the V gene TRBV9, with D perhaps TRBD1 (5 bases). Germline V gives CDR1 SGDLS, CDR2 YYNGEE. The CDR3 runs to 16 residues. V dropped 0 bases and J dropped 5 bases, with 15 bases sitting between them. The DNA for the CDR3 is TGTGCCAGCAGCGTAGAAGGGGTGGGCAACGACAATGAGCAGTTCTTC. Translated: CASSVEGVGNDNEQFF.

This clone was found once. The V call is TRBV2, the J call TRBJ1-2, with 8 bases matching TRBD1. V lost 2 bases and J lost 7; bases outside the gene matches: 9. Germline CDR1 and CDR2: SNHLY and FYNNEI. This CDR3 region has 15 residues. The CDR3 is CASSEQGAEVSGYTF. CDR3 bases: TGTGCCAGCAGTGAACAGGGGGCTGAAGTGAGTGGCTACACCTTC.

The V and J genes are TRBV11-2 and TRBJ1-4, with D possibly TRBD1 on 5 matching bases. CDR1 is SGHAT and CDR2 is FQNNGV in the germline V gene. The CDR3 contains 16 residues. V was pared by 2 bases and J by 0 bases, with 10 bases between. The CDR3 bases are TGTGCCAGCAGCTTATGGGGCCAGTCAACTAATGAAAAACTGTTTTTT. It codes for CASSLWGQSTNEKLFF.

This clone was found once. V and J are TRBV10-2 and TRBJ2-4; 11 bases map to TRBD2. The trim removed 3 bases at V and 0 bases at J, leaving 7 bases unmatched. The CDR3 consists of 18 residues. The germline V gene encodes CDR1 WSHSY and CDR2 SAAADI. This CDR3 reads CASSERLAGRVAKNIQYF. The CDR3 DNA reads as TGCGCCAGCAGTGAAAGACTAGCGGGAAGGGTAGCCAAAAACATTCAGTACTTC.

The V gene is TRBV3-1 (or the pseudogene TRBV3-2), the J gene TRBJ1-1; D perhaps matches TRBD1 (5 bases). V lost 7 bases, J lost 0 bases, and 15 bases lay in between. CDR1 is LGHDT and CDR2 is YNNKEL in the germline V gene (reference sequence). This CDR3 contains 15 residues. The CDR3 sequence is CASTLSGTMNTEAFF. CDR3 coding DNA: TGTGCCAGCACTTTAAGCGGGACCATGAACACTGAAGCTTTCTTT.

V gene TRBV5-1 combines with J gene TRBJ2-3; 7 nucleotides agree with TRBD2. Trimming cost V 0 bases and J 2 bases; bases outside gene matches: 3. Per the germline V gene, CDR1 is SGHRS and CDR2 is YFSETQ. The CDR3 runs to 15 residues. The CDR3 reads CASSLAAGITDTQYF. The CDR3 nucleotides are TGCGCCAGCAGCTTGGCAGCGGGGATCACAGATACGCAGTATTTT.

The chain recombines TRBV6-5 with TRBJ2-5; D perhaps matches TRBD2 (7 bases). V was trimmed by 8 bases and J by 5 bases, leaving 21 bases between them. The CDR3 extends over 15 amino acids. Germline CDR1 is MNHEY and CDR2 is SVGAGI. The CDR3: CASGPGGPFGETQYF. The CDR3 region has the DNA TGTGCCAGCGGCCCGGGGGGCCCGTTTGGGGAGACCCAGTACTTC.

The chain employs TRBV2 and TRBJ1-5; D might be TRBD1 (6 bases). Germline V CDR1 and CDR2: SNHLY, FYNNEI. This CDR3 contains 14 residues. The V and J ends lost 7 bases and 6 bases respectively, with 16 bases between them. The DNA of the CDR3 is TGTGCCAGCAACAGGGACGGGAGGGGTCAGCCCCAGCATTTT. Translated, it gives CASNRDGRGQPQHF.

V gene TRBV28 combines with J gene TRBJ1-3; tentatively, D is TRBD1 (6 bases). Trimming removed 5 bases at V and 0 bases at J, with 11 bases between. The germline gives CDR1 MDHEN, CDR2 SYDVKM. This CDR3 spans 15 amino acids. CDR3 sequence reads: CASSAADSSGNTIYF. The CDR3 DNA reads TGTGCCAGCAGTGCGGCGGACAGCTCTGGAAACACCATATATTTT.

This clone has a single count. The chain uses TRBV6-1 and TRBJ1-3; a possible D gene is TRBD1 (5 bases). The CDR3 is 15 amino acids. Germline V CDR1 and CDR2: MNHNS, SASEGT. V lost 0 bases and J lost 6, with 12 bases in between. The CDR3 protein is CASSEAGGLANTIYF. The CDR3 bases are TGTGCCAGCAGTGAAGCTGGGGGGTTGGCAAACACCATATATTTT.

CDR3: CASSSSGTGGETQYF. CDR3 bases: TGTGCCAGCAGCTCATCGGGCACAGGGGGGGAGACCCAGTACTTC. The gene calls are TRBV7-6 and TRBJ2-5; 8 nucleotides agree with TRBD1. The germline V gene encodes CDR1 SGHVS and CDR2 FNYEAQ. The V segment lost 4 bases and the J segment 5 bases; nucleotides outside the gene matches: 9. The CDR3 is made up of 15 amino acids.

This chain connects TRBV2 to TRBJ1-1; 8 bases map to TRBD1. Germline CDR1 and CDR2: SNHLY and FYNNEI. The CDR3 contains 13 residues. Unmatched junction bases numbered 6, after V lost 7 bases and J lost 5 bases. CDR3 nucleotides: TGTGCCAGCAAGCAGGGGGCGGGTACTGAAGCTTTCTTT. Amino acids: CASKQGAGTEAFF.

This clone was detected once. J is TRBJ1-5 and V is TRBV6-6, with TRBD1 matching over 7 bases. The CDR3 is 15 amino acids. The V gene's germline CDR1 is MNHNY and CDR2 SVGAGI (reference sequence). Germline trimming cut 2 bases from V and 4 bases from J; bases unmatched to any gene: 5. CDR3 nucleotides: TGTGCCAGCAGTTACCGGGACAGCCGAAATCAGCCCCAGCATTTT. Its translation: CASSYRDSRNQPQHF.